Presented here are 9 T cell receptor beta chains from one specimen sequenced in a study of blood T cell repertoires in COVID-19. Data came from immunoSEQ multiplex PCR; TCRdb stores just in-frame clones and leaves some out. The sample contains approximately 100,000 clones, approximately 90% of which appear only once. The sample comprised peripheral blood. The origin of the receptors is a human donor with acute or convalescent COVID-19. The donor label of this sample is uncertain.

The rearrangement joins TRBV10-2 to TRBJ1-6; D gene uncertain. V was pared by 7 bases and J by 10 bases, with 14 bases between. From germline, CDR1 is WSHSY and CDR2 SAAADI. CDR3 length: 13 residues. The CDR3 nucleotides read TGCGCCAGCACTGGTTCAGGCAGCTCACCCCTCCACTTT. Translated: CASTGSGSSPLHF.

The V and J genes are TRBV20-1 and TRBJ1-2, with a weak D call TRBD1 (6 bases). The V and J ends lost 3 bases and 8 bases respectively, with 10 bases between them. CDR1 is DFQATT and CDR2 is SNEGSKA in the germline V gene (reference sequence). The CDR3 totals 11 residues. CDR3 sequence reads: CSASGGGGYTF. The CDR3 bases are TGCAGTGCTAGCGGGGGGGGCGGCTACACCTTC.

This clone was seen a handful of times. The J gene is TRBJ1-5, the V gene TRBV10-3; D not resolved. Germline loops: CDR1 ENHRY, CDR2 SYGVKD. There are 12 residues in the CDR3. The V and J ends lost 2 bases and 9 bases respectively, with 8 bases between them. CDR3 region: CAISEDIRPQHF. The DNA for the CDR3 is TGTGCCATCAGTGAGGACATTCGGCCCCAGCATTTT.

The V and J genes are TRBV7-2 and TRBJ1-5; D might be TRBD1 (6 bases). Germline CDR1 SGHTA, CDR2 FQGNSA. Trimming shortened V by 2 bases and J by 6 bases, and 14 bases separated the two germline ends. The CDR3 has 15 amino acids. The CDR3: CASSLWGLGPQPQHF. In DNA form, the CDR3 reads TGTGCCAGCAGCTTATGGGGGCTAGGCCCTCAGCCCCAGCATTTT.

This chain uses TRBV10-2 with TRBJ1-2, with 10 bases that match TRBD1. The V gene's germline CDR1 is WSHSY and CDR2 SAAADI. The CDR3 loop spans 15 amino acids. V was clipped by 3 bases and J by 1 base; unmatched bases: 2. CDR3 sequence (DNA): TGCGCCAGCAGTGACGGGACAGGGGTTAACTATGGCTACACCTTC. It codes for CASSDGTGVNYGYTF.

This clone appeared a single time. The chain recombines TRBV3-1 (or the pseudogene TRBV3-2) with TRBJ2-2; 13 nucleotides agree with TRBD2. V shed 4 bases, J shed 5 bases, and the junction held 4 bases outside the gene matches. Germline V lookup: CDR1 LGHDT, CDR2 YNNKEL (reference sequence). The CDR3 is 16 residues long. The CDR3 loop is CASSPGLAGRTGELFF. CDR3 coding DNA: TGTGCCAGCAGCCCGGGACTAGCGGGGCGAACCGGGGAGCTGTTTTTT.

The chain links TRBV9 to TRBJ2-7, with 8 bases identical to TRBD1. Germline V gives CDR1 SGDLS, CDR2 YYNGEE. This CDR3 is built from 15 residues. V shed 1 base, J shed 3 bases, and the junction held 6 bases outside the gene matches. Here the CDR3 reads CASSVLAGGGYEQYF. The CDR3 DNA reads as TGTGCCAGCAGCGTATTAGCAGGGGGCGGCTACGAGCAGTACTTC.

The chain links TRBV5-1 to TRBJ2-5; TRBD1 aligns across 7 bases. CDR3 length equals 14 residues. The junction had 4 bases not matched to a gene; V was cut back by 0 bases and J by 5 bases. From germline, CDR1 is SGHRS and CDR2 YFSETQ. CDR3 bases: TGCGCCAGCAGCTTGGGGGTAGGGGGCGAGACCCAGTACTTC. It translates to CASSLGVGGETQYF.

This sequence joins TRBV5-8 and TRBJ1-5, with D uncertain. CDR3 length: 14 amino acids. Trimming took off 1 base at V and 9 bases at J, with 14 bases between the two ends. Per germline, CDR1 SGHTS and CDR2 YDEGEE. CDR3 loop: CASSLFPGRRPQHF. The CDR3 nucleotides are TGTGCCAGCAGCTTGTTTCCGGGTCGCCGGCCCCAGCATTTT.